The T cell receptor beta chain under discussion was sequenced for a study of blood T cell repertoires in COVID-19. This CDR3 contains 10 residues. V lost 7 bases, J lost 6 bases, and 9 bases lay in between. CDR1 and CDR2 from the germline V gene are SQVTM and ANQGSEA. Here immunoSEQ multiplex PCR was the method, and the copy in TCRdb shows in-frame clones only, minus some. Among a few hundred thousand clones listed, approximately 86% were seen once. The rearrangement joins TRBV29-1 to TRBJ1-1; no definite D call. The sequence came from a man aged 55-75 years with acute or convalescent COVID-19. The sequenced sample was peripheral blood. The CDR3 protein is CSGRDSEAFF. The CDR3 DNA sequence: TGCAGCGGGAGGGATTCTGAAGCTTTCTTT.